These 31 T cell receptor beta chains were all obtained from the same sample, sequenced in a study of T-cell reconstitution after alpha-beta-depleted transplantation in children. Unique molecular identifiers tagged the TCRbeta library. MiXCR, applied by TCRdb to the PCR reads, yields one record per CDR3 protein. The sample includes about 640,000 distinct CDR3 sequences, 16% of them seen just once. The material was PBMCs from the stem cell graft donor, obtained from the stem cell graft. The receptors stem from a human donor who donated a stem cell graft to a child with acute myeloid leukemia.

This clonotype was counted a few times. The V call is TRBV6-5, the J call TRBJ1-1, with a possible D match to TRBD1 (5 bases). This CDR3 is 18 amino acids long. V lost 4 bases to trimming and J lost 2 bases, with 23 bases between them. Germline V gene data show CDR1 as MNHEY and CDR2 as SVGAGI. The CDR3 DNA sequence: TGTGCCAGCAGTTCCATTTTTAGTCGGGGGTTGTTAAACACTGAAGCTTTCTTT. Protein product: CASSSIFSRGLLNTEAFF.

The table lists this clonotype with a few counts. The chain joins TRBV20-1 to TRBJ2-1; D may be TRBD2 (5 bases). V was trimmed by 5 bases and J by 7 bases, leaving 15 bases between them. The CDR3 loop spans 13 amino acids. Germline assignment: CDR1 DFQATT and CDR2 SNEGSKA (reference sequence). The CDR3 spells CSASWARGNEQFF. In DNA form, the CDR3 reads TGCAGTGCTTCGTGGGCCCGAGGGAATGAGCAGTTCTTC.

The CDR3 spells CASSYPLASGGYNEQFF. The CDR3 DNA sequence: TGTGCCAGCAGCTACCCCCTGGCTAGCGGGGGCTACAATGAGCAGTTCTTC. The chain joins TRBV7-6 to TRBJ2-1; 10 nucleotides line up with TRBD2. Germline V lookup: CDR1 SGHVS, CDR2 FNYEAQ. This CDR3 region has 17 residues. Trimming removed 4 bases from V and 3 bases from J; junction bases left unmatched: 9.

Only a few counts were recorded for this clonotype. This chain uses TRBV10-3 with TRBJ2-3; D is unclear. Trimming removed 0 bases at V and 5 bases at J, with 9 bases between. This CDR3 is built from 14 residues. CDR1 is ENHRY, CDR2 SYGVKD, per germline. The CDR3 bases are TGTGCCATCAGTGAGTCTGAGACTGTAGATACGCAGTATTTT. Amino acid sequence: CAISESETVDTQYF.

The chain joins TRBV6-5 to TRBJ2-5; the match to TRBD2 covers 11 bases. The CDR3 is 13 amino acids. Germline assignment: CDR1 MNHEY and CDR2 SVGAGI. V shed 4 bases, J shed 9 bases, and the junction held 4 bases outside the gene matches. This CDR3 is CASSSSSGGPQYF. CDR3 nucleotides: TGTGCCAGCAGTTCCTCTAGCGGGGGGCCCCAGTACTTC.

The chain is built from TRBV20-1 and TRBJ1-2; D may be TRBD1 (5 bases). This CDR3 is built from 12 residues. CDR1 is DFQATT, CDR2 SNEGSKA, per germline (reference sequence). The V end was cut by 1 base, the J end by 8 bases, with 11 bases between. CDR3 in amino acids: CSARGGTGGYTF. The CDR3 nucleotides read TGCAGTGCTAGAGGGGGGACGGGGGGCTACACCTTC.

Ten or more counts support this clonotype. The chain links TRBV7-6 to TRBJ1-2; possibly TRBD1 for D (6 bases). The germline CDR1 and CDR2 sequences are SGHVS and FNYEAQ. V was cut by 1 base and J by 5 bases, with 14 bases left in between. The CDR3 runs to 15 residues. This chain's CDR3 is CASSLDPGADYGYTF. CDR3 coding DNA: TGTGCCAGCAGCTTAGATCCGGGGGCGGATTATGGCTACACCTTC.

The V and J genes are TRBV7-2 and TRBJ1-5, with no clear D. Germline CDR1 reads SGHTA; CDR2 reads FQGNSA. The CDR3 runs 13 residues. V was pared by 4 bases and J by 3 bases, with 7 bases between. The DNA for the CDR3 is TGTGCCAGCAGCTGGGAGGTCAATCAGCCCCAGCATTTT. Translated, it gives CASSWEVNQPQHF.

Details on this clonotype: A read error may explain this, as a much larger clone is one base away. The conserved phenylalanine or tryptophan is not found at the CDR3 terminus, so this likely reflects a read error. The gene calls are TRBV20-1 and TRBJ2-3; 9 bases are shared with TRBD2. J lost 2 bases, V lost 3 bases, and 6 bases had no gene match. Germline loops: CDR1 DFQATT, CDR2 SNEGSKA (reference sequence). The CDR3 is 15 residues long. The CDR3 protein is CSASGGGVSTDTQYC. The CDR3 region has the DNA TGCAGTGCTAGTGGCGGGGGGGTGTCCACAGATACGCAGTATTGT.

The rearrangement links TRBV5-1 to TRBJ2-7; the D call may be TRBD1 or TRBD2 (5 bases each). Germline assignment: CDR1 SGHRS and CDR2 YFSETQ. V lost 4 bases to trimming and J lost 0 bases, with 14 bases between them. The CDR3 sequence is 15 residues long. DNA of the CDR3: TGCGCCAGCAGCGGTACGGGACGGAGCTCCTACGAGCAGTACTTC. Translated: CASSGTGRSSYEQYF.

This clonotype has just a few counts. The chain carries TRBV20-1 and TRBJ1-1; D is perhaps TRBD1 (5 bases). The ends were cut back, 1 base at V and 10 bases at J, with 25 bases in the middle. The CDR3 is 16 residues long. Germline-derived CDR1 and CDR2 are DFQATT and SNEGSKA (reference sequence). The chain's CDR3 is CSARGPPRGKKQRAFF. CDR3 bases: TGCAGTGCTAGAGGGCCCCCCCGGGGGAAAAAACAGCGAGCTTTCTTT.

This clonotype turned up a few times. The genes are TRBV11-2 and TRBJ2-5; unclear D gene. The germline gives CDR1 SGHAT, CDR2 FQNNGV. Trimming left V 2 bases short and J 2 bases short, with 9 bases between. The CDR3 is 14 residues long. CDR3 in amino acids: CASSLLQIQETQYF. The DNA for the CDR3 is TGTGCCAGCAGCTTATTGCAGATACAAGAGACCCAGTACTTC.

As DNA, the CDR3 is TGTGCCAGCAGCTCCATTGGGGGGGGCAATGAGCAGTTCTTC. Residues: CASSSIGGGNEQFF. V usage is TRBV5-4 and J usage is TRBJ2-1, with 7 bases fitting TRBD2. V shed 3 bases and J 6 bases; nucleotides not matched to a gene: 6. The CDR3 extends over 14 amino acids. CDR1 and CDR2 (germline): SGHNT, YYREEE (reference sequence).

The CDR3 DNA follows: TGCGCCAGCAGCCAATTAAACGCAGGGGAGCACTATGGCTACACCTTC. It is translated as CASSQLNAGEHYGYTF. V and J are TRBV4-3 and TRBJ1-2; TRBD1 might be the D (6 bases). V was pared by 2 bases and J by 3 bases, with 16 bases between. Germline V gene sequence: CDR1 LGHNA, CDR2 YSLEER. The CDR3 covers 16 residues.

This clonotype was found many times. V usage is TRBV28 and J usage is TRBJ2-7, with 7 bases matching TRBD1. In germline, CDR1 is MDHEN, CDR2 SYDVKM. This CDR3 contains 13 residues. The V and J ends lost 8 bases and 5 bases, in that order; junction bases with no gene match: 9. The CDR3 DNA is TGTGCCAGCGGTCAGGGGGTGATGGACGAGCAGTACTTC. Its translation: CASGQGVMDEQYF.

This clonotype showed up many times. The chain has TRBV29-1 and TRBJ2-7; D might be TRBD1 (5 bases). There are 13 residues in the CDR3. V shed 2 bases and J shed 5 bases, with 13 bases lying between them. Per germline, CDR1 SQVTM and CDR2 ANQGSEA. The CDR3 sequence: CSVERQSPNEQYF. DNA of the CDR3: TGCAGCGTTGAACGACAGTCGCCCAACGAGCAGTACTTC.

This clonotype was detected a few times. The rearrangement joins TRBV29-1 to TRBJ2-2; 8 bases map to TRBD1. Germline-derived CDR1 and CDR2 are SQVTM and ANQGSEA. This CDR3 has 12 amino acids. Trimming removed 7 bases from V and 6 bases from J; junction bases left unmatched: 4. DNA for the CDR3: TGCAGCGGCCTACAGGGGGCCGGGGAGCTGTTTTTT. As protein: CSGLQGAGELFF.

This clonotype has a handful of counts. The V call is TRBV25-1, the J call TRBJ2-1; 9 nucleotides align to TRBD2. Germline values: CDR1 MGHDK, CDR2 SYGVNS. The CDR3 runs 16 residues. V lost 5 bases and J lost 1; bases outside the gene matches: 6. This CDR3 reads CASSRASGVSYNEQFF. The DNA of the CDR3 is TGTGCCAGCAGTAGGGCTAGCGGGGTATCCTACAATGAGCAGTTCTTC. The whole variable domain, remainder taken from reference TRBV25-1 and TRBJ2-1, is EADIYQTPRYLVIGTGKKITLECSQTMGHDKMYWYQQDPGMELHLIHYSYGVNSTEKGDLSSESTVSRIRTEHFPLTLESARPSHTSQYLCASSRASGVSYNEQFFGPGTRLTVL.

This clonotype was picked up many times. This chain joins TRBV20-1 and TRBJ1-2; TRBD1 aligns across 10 bases. Trimming cost V 4 bases and J 5 bases; bases outside gene matches: 10. Germline V CDR1 and CDR2: DFQATT, SNEGSKA (reference sequence). The CDR3 has 15 residues. The CDR3: CSAKFDRGRPYGYTF. The CDR3 DNA reads as TGCAGTGCTAAATTTGACAGGGGGCGACCATATGGCTACACCTTC.

This clonotype was counted at least ten times. The chain couples TRBV6-5 to TRBJ1-4; tentative D call: TRBD1 (6 bases). This CDR3 has 14 amino acids. Trimming pared 3 bases from V and 8 bases from J, leaving 13 bases between. Germline CDR1 and CDR2: MNHEY and SVGAGI. CDR3 DNA sequence: TGTGCCAGCAGTTATGGAGGGGGAGGCGAAAAACTGTTTTTT. Translated: CASSYGGGGEKLFF.

This clonotype was found many times. The chain couples TRBV7-2 to TRBJ2-1, with 7 nucleotides matching TRBD2. V gave up 6 bases and J gave up 8 bases; unmatched junction bases: 10. From germline, CDR1 is SGHTA and CDR2 FQGNSA. The CDR3 has 14 amino acids. The CDR3 sequence: CASRKGLAAYEQFF. The CDR3 DNA reads as TGTGCCAGCAGAAAGGGCCTAGCGGCCTATGAGCAGTTCTTC. The entire variable domain, with the rest obtained from reference TRBV7-2 and TRBJ2-1, is as follows: GAGVSQSPSNKVTEKGKDVELRCDPISGHTALYWYRQSLGQGLEFLIYFQGNSAPDKSGLPSDRFSAERTGGSVSTLTIQRTQQEDSAVYLCASRKGLAAYEQFFGPGTRLTVL.

This clonotype was counted between two and nine times. This chain joins TRBV10-2 and TRBJ1-1; 7 nucleotides align to TRBD1. CDR1 is WSHSY, CDR2 SAAADI, per germline. The CDR3 has 14 residues. V shed 7 bases, J shed 1 base, and the junction held 6 bases outside the gene matches. CDR3 loop: CASMRGQQNTEAFF. CDR3 nucleotide sequence: TGCGCCAGCATGAGGGGGCAGCAGAACACTGAAGCTTTCTTT.

The chain employs TRBV7-9 and TRBJ2-2; maybe TRBD1 (7 bases). The V gene's germline CDR1 is SEHNR and CDR2 FQNEAQ (reference sequence). Trimming removed 5 bases from V and 3 bases from J, with 13 bases in between. The length of the CDR3 is 15 residues. CDR3 DNA sequence: TGTGCCAGCAGCCGGGGGACAGTTTACACCGGGGAGCTGTTTTTT. Its translation: CASSRGTVYTGELFF. The full variable domain, completed using reference TRBV7-9 and TRBJ2-2, is DTGVSQNPRHKITKRGQNVTFRCDPISEHNRLYWYRQTLGQGPEFLTYFQNEAQLEKSRLLSDRFSAERPKGSFSTLEIQRTEQGDSAMYLCASSRGTVYTGELFFGEGSRLTVL.

J is TRBJ2-6 and V is TRBV4-2, with TRBD2 identical over 7 bases. The CDR3 has 16 residues. Germline V gene lookup returns CDR1 LGHNA and CDR2 YNFKEQ. J lost 0 bases, V lost 4 bases, and 3 bases had no gene match. The CDR3 loop reads CASSPASGSGANVLTF. CDR3 nucleotide sequence: TGTGCCAGCAGCCCGGCTAGCGGCTCTGGGGCCAACGTCCTGACTTTC.

Notes on this clonotype: This may come from a read error, since a much larger clone is one base off. V is TRBV20-1 and J is TRBJ1-5; D may be TRBD1 (6 bases). The V end lost 1 base, the J end lost 3 bases, and 10 bases lay between the germline ends. The germline V gene has CDR1 DFQATT and CDR2 SNEGSKA (reference sequence). The CDR3 consists of 14 residues. CDR3 sequence reads: CSARGDTPNQPQHF. The CDR3 bases are TGCAGTGCTAGAGGGGACACCCCCAATCAGCCCCAGCATTTT.

As for this clonotype: At one end the junction does not follow the germline gene, possibly because of a read error. This sequence joins TRBV7-3 and TRBJ2-7, with D possibly TRBD1 on 5 matching bases. CDR1 and CDR2 from the germline V gene are SGHTA and FQGTGA. The length of the CDR3 is 15 residues. The CDR3 DNA follows: TGTGCCAGCAGGTTAACATCAGGGAACCCACACGAGCAGTACTTC. Amino acid sequence: CASRLTSGNPHEQYF.

V is TRBV24-1 and J is TRBJ1-5; D unresolved. The length of the CDR3 is 16 residues. Trimming shortened V by 2 bases and J by 0 bases, and 10 bases separated the two germline ends. Germline assignment: CDR1 KGHDR and CDR2 SFDVKD. CDR3 nucleotides: TGTGCCACCAGTGATTCGGGCAGAAATAGCAATCAGCCCCAGCATTTT. Protein product: CATSDSGRNSNQPQHF.

CDR3 region: CASSNPGLAGAVSYNEQFF. The CDR3 region has the DNA TGTGCCAGCAGTAATCCGGGACTAGCGGGGGCGGTCTCCTACAATGAGCAGTTCTTC. This chain links TRBV12-3 or TRBV12-4 with TRBJ2-1, with 14 nucleotides matching TRBD2. V gave up 5 bases and J gave up 0 bases; unmatched junction bases: 9. This CDR3 is built from 19 residues.

This clonotype has ten or more counts. This chain joins TRBV20-1 and TRBJ2-4; 8 nucleotides agree with TRBD1. V gave up 5 bases and J gave up 6 bases; unmatched junction bases: 3. This CDR3 comprises 12 residues. The germline V gene has CDR1 DFQATT and CDR2 SNEGSKA (reference sequence). CDR3 nucleotides: TGCAGTGCTTCTGGACAGGGAAACATTCAGTACTTC. It encodes CSASGQGNIQYF.

This clonotype was seen many times. The chain is built from TRBV29-1 and TRBJ2-4; perhaps D is TRBD1 or TRBD2 (5 bases each). This CDR3 has 14 residues. CDR1 and CDR2 (germline): SQVTM, ANQGSEA. With 7 bases removed from V and 0 bases from J, the gap between germline ends came to 13 bases. The CDR3 spells CSAFGTPAKNIQYF. The CDR3 DNA reads TGCAGCGCCTTCGGGACCCCAGCCAAAAACATTCAGTACTTC.

This rearrangement joins TRBV7-9 to TRBJ1-1; perhaps TRBD1 as D (5 bases). Germline loops: CDR1 SEHNR, CDR2 FQNEAQ (reference sequence). The ends were cut back, 8 bases at V and 8 bases at J, with 15 bases in the middle. The CDR3 is 12 amino acids. The CDR3 DNA follows: TGTGCCAGCCGACTAGGACGGGGCGAAGCTTTCTTT. It yields the protein CASRLGRGEAFF.